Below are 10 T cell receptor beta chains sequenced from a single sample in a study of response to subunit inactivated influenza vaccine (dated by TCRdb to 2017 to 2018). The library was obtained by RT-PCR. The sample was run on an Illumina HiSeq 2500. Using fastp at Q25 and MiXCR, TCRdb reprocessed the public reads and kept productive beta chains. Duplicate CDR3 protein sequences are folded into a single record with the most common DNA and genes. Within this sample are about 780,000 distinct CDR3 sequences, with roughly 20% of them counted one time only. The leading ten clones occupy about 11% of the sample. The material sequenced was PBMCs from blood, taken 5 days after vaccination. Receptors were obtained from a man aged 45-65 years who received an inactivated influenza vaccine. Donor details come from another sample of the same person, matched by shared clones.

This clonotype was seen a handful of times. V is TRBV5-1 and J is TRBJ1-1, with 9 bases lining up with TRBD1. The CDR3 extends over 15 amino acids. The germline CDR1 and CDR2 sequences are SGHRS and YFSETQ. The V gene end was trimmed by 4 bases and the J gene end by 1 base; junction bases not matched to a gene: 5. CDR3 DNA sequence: TGCGCCAGCAGCGCACAGGGGGCAACGAACACTGAAGCTTTCTTT. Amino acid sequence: CASSAQGATNTEAFF.

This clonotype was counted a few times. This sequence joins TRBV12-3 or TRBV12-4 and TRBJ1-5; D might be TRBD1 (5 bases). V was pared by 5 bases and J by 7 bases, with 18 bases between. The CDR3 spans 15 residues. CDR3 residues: CASSPTGTAAQPQHF. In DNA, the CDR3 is TGTGCCAGCAGTCCAACCGGGACCGCCGCACAGCCCCAGCATTTT.

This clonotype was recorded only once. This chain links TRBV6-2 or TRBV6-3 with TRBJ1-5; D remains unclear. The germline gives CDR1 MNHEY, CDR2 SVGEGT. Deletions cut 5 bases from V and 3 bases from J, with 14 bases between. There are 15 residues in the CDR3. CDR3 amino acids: CASSALDGVNQPQHF. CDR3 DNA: TGTGCCAGCAGTGCACTCGACGGAGTCAATCAGCCCCAGCATTTT.

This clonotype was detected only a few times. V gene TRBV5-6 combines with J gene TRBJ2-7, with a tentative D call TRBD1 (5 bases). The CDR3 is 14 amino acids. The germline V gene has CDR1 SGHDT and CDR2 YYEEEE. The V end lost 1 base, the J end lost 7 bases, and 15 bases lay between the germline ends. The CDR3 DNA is TGTGCCAGCAGCTTGTGGCAGGGCGAATGGGAGCAGTACTTC. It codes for CASSLWQGEWEQYF.

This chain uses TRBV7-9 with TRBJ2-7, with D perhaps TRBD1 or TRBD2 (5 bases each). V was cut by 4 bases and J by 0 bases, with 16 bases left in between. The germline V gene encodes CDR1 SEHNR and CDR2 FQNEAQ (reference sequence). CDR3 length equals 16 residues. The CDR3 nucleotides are TGTGCCAGCAGCTCTTCCTGGGACGCAAGCTCCTACGAGCAGTACTTC. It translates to CASSSSWDASSYEQYF.

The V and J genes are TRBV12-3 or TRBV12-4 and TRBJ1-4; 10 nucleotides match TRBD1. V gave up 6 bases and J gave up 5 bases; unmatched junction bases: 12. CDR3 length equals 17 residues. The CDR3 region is CASSPGTGVGRNEKLFF. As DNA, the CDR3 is TGTGCCAGCAGCCCTGGGACAGGGGTTGGGAGGAATGAAAAACTGTTTTTT.

The CDR3: CASSYLVGRETQYF. Here the CDR3 DNA reads TGTGCCAGCAGTTACCTAGTGGGGAGGGAGACCCAGTACTTC. This sequence joins TRBV6-2 or TRBV6-3 and TRBJ2-5, with a weak D call TRBD2 (6 bases). The CDR3 contains 14 residues. Trimming stripped 2 bases from V and 5 bases from J, with 12 bases between. CDR1 and CDR2 from the germline V gene are MNHEY and SVGEGT.

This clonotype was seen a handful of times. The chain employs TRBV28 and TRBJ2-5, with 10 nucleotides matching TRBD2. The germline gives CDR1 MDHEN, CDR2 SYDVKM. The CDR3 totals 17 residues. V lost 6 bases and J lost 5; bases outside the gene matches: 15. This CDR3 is CASSPSGGALSFETQYF. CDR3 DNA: TGTGCCAGCAGCCCAAGCGGGGGGGCCCTTTCTTTTGAGACCCAGTACTTC.

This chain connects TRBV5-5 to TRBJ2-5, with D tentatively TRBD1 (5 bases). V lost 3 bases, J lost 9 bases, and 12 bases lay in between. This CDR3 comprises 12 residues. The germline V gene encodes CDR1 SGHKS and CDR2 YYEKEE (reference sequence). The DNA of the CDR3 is TGTGCCAGCAGCTATACAGGAGACGCCCAGTACTTC. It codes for CASSYTGDAQYF.

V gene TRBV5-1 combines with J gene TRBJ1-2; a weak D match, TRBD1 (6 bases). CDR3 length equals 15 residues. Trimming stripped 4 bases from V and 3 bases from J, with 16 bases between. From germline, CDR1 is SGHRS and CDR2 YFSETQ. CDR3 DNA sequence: TGCGCCAGCAGCCCTAAGGGGGGGTTTGACTATGGCTACACCTTC. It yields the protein CASSPKGGFDYGYTF.